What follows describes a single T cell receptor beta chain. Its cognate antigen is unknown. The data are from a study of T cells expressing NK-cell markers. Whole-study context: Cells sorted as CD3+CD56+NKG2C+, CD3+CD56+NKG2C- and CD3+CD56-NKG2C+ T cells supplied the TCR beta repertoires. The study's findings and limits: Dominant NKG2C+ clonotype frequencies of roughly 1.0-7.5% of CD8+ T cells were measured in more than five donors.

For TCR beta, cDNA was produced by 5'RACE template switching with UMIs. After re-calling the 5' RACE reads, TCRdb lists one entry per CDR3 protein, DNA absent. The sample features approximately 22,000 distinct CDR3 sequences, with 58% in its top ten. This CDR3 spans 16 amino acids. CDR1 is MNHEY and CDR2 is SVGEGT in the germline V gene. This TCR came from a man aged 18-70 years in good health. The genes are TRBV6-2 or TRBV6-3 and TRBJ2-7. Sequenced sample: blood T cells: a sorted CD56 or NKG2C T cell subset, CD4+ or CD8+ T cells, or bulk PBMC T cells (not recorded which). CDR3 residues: CASSYHLGRSSYEQYF.